This TCR beta chain was identified in a study of cytomegalovirus exposure and HLA in healthy donors. Vbeta (60) and Jbeta (13) primers were used in the PCR. Some clones are missing from TCRdb's copy, which holds only in-frame ones; the method was immunoSEQ multiplex PCR. Of 85,000 to 130,000 clones listed, about 79% are singletons. Although they were nominally healthy when sampled, donors likely had unrecorded immune exposures. Germline-derived CDR1 and CDR2 are LGHNA and YNFKEQ. The CDR3 is 15 residues long. V lost 1 base and J lost 6, with 15 bases in between. The chain recombines TRBV4-2 with TRBJ1-1; no definite D call. This sequence was found in a man aged 60 to 75 in good health and CMV-seropositive. Input material: PBMCs. The DNA for the CDR3 is TGTGCCAGCAGCCAAGTGAAGGGTCGAGGGCCTGAAGCTTTCTTT. Its translation is CASSQVKGRGPEAFF.